The source of this T cell receptor (beta chain) is a study of healthy donors' naive CD4 and CD8 T cells. V was cut by 5 bases and J by 0 bases, with 13 bases left in between. CDR1 and CDR2 from the germline V gene are LNHDA and SQIVND (reference sequence). The CDR3 has 15 amino acids. Each TCR library used 500 ng of total RNA and a linear amplification protocol. TCRdb re-called the reads with MiXCR, one entry per CDR3 protein. The sample lists approximately 180,000 distinct CDR3 sequences; over 60% were seen once. This clonotype was counted only a few times. V is TRBV19 and J is TRBJ1-2; D not certain. The specimen sequenced was naive CD4+ and CD8+ T cells sorted from blood, pooled from several donors. This TCR derives from a pool of human donors in good health; the sample pools cells from several healthy donors. The CDR3 region is CASSPRGGANYGYTF. The DNA of the CDR3 is TGTGCCAGTAGTCCGCGAGGCGGGGCTAACTATGGCTACACCTTC.